The 27 T cell receptor beta chains below all came from one sample that was sequenced in a study of radiation and T cells in renal cell carcinoma. Generated by immunoSEQ multiplex PCR, the TCRdb table keeps only in-frame clones and is missing some. The sample consists of 100,000 to 150,000 clones, 88% of them appearing once. The time point: blood 2 weeks post-SBRT. Treatment specified: 15 Gy SBRT to primary tumor, nephrectomy 4 weeks later. The sample was blood, taken from a patient whose treatment included radiotherapy and nephrectomy. These receptors all come from a woman between 65 and 79 years old with renal cell carcinoma.

In its sample, this clone was seen once. The chain joins TRBV5-6 to TRBJ2-5, with D possibly being TRBD1 (6 bases). Trimming pared 3 bases from V and 5 bases from J, leaving 17 bases between. The CDR3 covers 15 residues. Germline CDR1 SGHDT, CDR2 YYEEEE. The CDR3 loop is CASSWGHHQGETQYF. CDR3 sequence (DNA): TGTGCCAGCAGCTGGGGACACCACCAAGGGGAGACCCAGTACTTC.

The CDR3 loop reads CASSLDRRVSDTQYF. As DNA, the CDR3 is TGTGCCAGCAGCTTGGACAGGAGGGTCTCAGATACGCAGTATTTT. The chain combines TRBV5-6 with TRBJ2-3; tentative D call: TRBD2 (6 bases). Germline CDR1 is SGHDT and CDR2 is YYEEEE. The germline V and J ends were trimmed by 0 bases and 4 bases, with 12 bases remaining between them. This CDR3 region has 15 residues.

The genes are TRBV5-6 and TRBJ1-6; maybe TRBD1 (5 bases). This CDR3 spans 14 amino acids. CDR1 is SGHDT, CDR2 YYEEEE, per germline. Trimming removed 0 bases from V and 10 bases from J, with 11 bases in between. CDR3 DNA: TGTGCCAGCAGCTTGGGGCAGGGAGGGTCACCCCTCCACTTT. Translation gives CASSLGQGGSPLHF.

This clone is a singleton in its sample. V gene TRBV28 combines with J gene TRBJ1-2; D gene unclear. The CDR3 sequence is 12 residues long. Germline CDR1 MDHEN, CDR2 SYDVKM. Trimming shortened V by 6 bases and J by 9 bases, and 14 bases separated the two germline ends. In nucleotides, the CDR3 is TGTGCCAGCAGACCGGACCTGCAGCGCTACACCTTC. Translation: CASRPDLQRYTF.

The chain couples TRBV23-1 to TRBJ1-5, with D tentatively TRBD1 (5 bases). TRBV23-1 is placed among ORFs of uncertain function. CDR3 length: 15 residues. V was pared by 0 bases and J by 7 bases, with 13 bases between. DNA of the CDR3: TGCGCCAGCAGTCAATCGGTACGGGGGTTACAGCCCCAGCATTTT. It encodes CASSQSVRGLQPQHF.

This chain links TRBV12-5 with TRBJ1-3; 9 bases agree with TRBD1. Germline trimming cut 1 base from V and 1 base from J; bases unmatched to any gene: 11. Germline V lookup: CDR1 LGHNT, CDR2 FRNRAP. This CDR3 is built from 19 residues. CDR3 region: CASGLGQGVWVSSGNTIYF. As DNA, the CDR3 is TGTGCTAGTGGTTTGGGACAGGGGGTATGGGTCTCTTCTGGAAACACCATATATTTT.

This clone appeared a few times. The V and J genes are TRBV6-1 and TRBJ2-3; TRBD2 matches at 9 bases. The CDR3 extends over 16 amino acids. Per germline, CDR1 MNHNS and CDR2 SASEGT. V dropped 2 bases and J dropped 1; count of bases not matched to a gene: 4. CDR3 coding DNA: TGTGCCAGCAGTGAAATGCGGGGGGGAGGCACAGATACGCAGTATTTT. Its translation is CASSEMRGGGTDTQYF.

V and J are TRBV7-3 and TRBJ2-5, with D perhaps TRBD1 or TRBD2 (6 bases each). Trimming took 1 base from V and 5 from J, leaving 11 bases between them. This CDR3 has 14 amino acids. Germline CDR1 and CDR2: SGHTA and FQGTGA. The DNA for the CDR3 is TGTGCCAGCAGCTTAAAAGGGGGGAAGGAGACCCAGTACTTC. Translation: CASSLKGGKETQYF.

The count of this clone is one. The V gene is TRBV27, the J gene TRBJ2-2; D remains ambiguous. This CDR3 contains 15 residues. V lost 3 bases and J 4 bases, leaving 12 bases between the germline ends. The V gene's germline CDR1 is MNHEY and CDR2 SMNVEV (reference sequence). The CDR3 nucleotides read TGTGCCAGCAGTTTGATAGAGCCACCCACCGGGGAGCTGTTTTTT. This gives the protein CASSLIEPPTGELFF.

The chain uses TRBV5-6 and TRBJ2-7; D gene ambiguous. V was clipped by 1 base and J by 2 bases, with 7 bases between them. CDR3 size: 13 residues. Germline CDR1 and CDR2: SGHDT and YYEEEE. CDR3 sequence reads: CASSLPPTYEQYF. Here the CDR3 DNA reads TGTGCCAGCAGCTTGCCTCCAACCTACGAGCAGTACTTC.

The chain links TRBV7-9 to TRBJ2-5; D gene ambiguous. V lost 2 bases and J lost 1, with 8 bases in between. This CDR3 has 14 amino acids. Germline lookup yields CDR1 SEHNR and CDR2 FQNEAQ (reference sequence). CDR3 nucleotides: TGTGCCAGCAGCTTAACTGGCTTCCAAGAGACCCAGTACTTC. Amino acids: CASSLTGFQETQYF.

The table lists this clone with a few counts. The chain has TRBV28 and TRBJ1-6; no reliable D call. CDR1 is MDHEN and CDR2 is SYDVKM in the germline V gene. The V end was cut by 2 bases, the J end by 4 bases, with 6 bases between. This CDR3 has 14 residues. CDR3 in DNA: TGTGCCAGCAGTTTAGGCGGATATAATTCACCCCTCCACTTT. It codes for CASSLGGYNSPLHF.

This chain connects TRBV30 to TRBJ2-2; tentative D call: TRBD1 (5 bases). V was trimmed by 4 bases and J by 1 base, leaving 13 bases between them. This CDR3 spans 15 amino acids. Germline-derived CDR1 and CDR2 are GTSNPN and SVGIG (reference sequence). Written as DNA, the CDR3 is TGTGCCTGGATCGGGCCGGACATGAACACCGGGGAGCTGTTTTTT. This codes for CAWIGPDMNTGELFF.

This chain joins TRBV7-2 and TRBJ1-6; unclear D gene. V gave up 2 bases and J gave up 2 bases, with 7 bases separating them. Germline V gene data show CDR1 as SGHTA and CDR2 as FQGNSA. The CDR3 is 15 residues long. In DNA form, the CDR3 reads TGTGCCAGCAGCTTAAACCCCACCTATAATTCACCCCTCCACTTT. It translates to CASSLNPTYNSPLHF.

The CDR3 here is CASISGGVGGELFF. As DNA, the CDR3 is TGTGCCAGCATTAGTGGGGGCGTCGGCGGGGAGCTGTTTTTT. The genes are TRBV28 and TRBJ2-2; tentative D call: TRBD1 (6 bases). This CDR3 comprises 14 residues. Per germline, CDR1 MDHEN and CDR2 SYDVKM. The V end lost 7 bases, the J end lost 7 bases, and 16 bases lay between the germline ends.

For the CDR3, the DNA is TGTGCCAGCAACTACAGGGAAGGGAGCAGAAACACCATATATTTT. Its translation: CASNYREGSRNTIYF. The V and J genes are TRBV6-1 and TRBJ1-3; possibly TRBD1 for D (6 bases). V gave up 7 bases and J gave up 5 bases, with 18 bases separating them. The CDR3 length is 15 residues. Germline V gives CDR1 MNHNS, CDR2 SASEGT.

V gene TRBV9 combines with J gene TRBJ2-5; 12 positions agree with TRBD2. V was pared by 0 bases and J by 4 bases, with 7 bases of the junction left unmatched. Germline values: CDR1 SGDLS, CDR2 YYNGEE. This CDR3 is built from 17 residues. The CDR3 DNA follows: TGTGCCAGCAGCGTAGACCTAGCGGGGGGGTCGAGAGAGACCCAGTACTTC. It yields the protein CASSVDLAGGSRETQYF. Drawing the rest from reference TRBV9 and TRBJ2-5, the complete variable domain is DSGVTQTPKHLITATGQRVTLRCSPRSGDLSVYWYQQSLDQGLQFLIQYYNGEERAKGNILERFSAQQFPDLHSELNLSSLELGDSALYFCASSVDLAGGSRETQYFGPGTRLLVL.

This chain links TRBV6-5 with TRBJ2-7; the D call may be TRBD1 or TRBD2 (5 bases each). The CDR3 consists of 14 residues. Deletions cut 6 bases from V and 6 bases from J, with 18 bases between. The germline gives CDR1 MNHEY, CDR2 SVGAGI. The CDR3 here is CASREPGLAGEQYF. DNA of the CDR3: TGTGCCAGCAGAGAGCCGGGGCTTGCGGGCGAGCAGTACTTC.

This clone appeared a single time. The chain combines TRBV23-1 with TRBJ1-5, with D uncertain. TRBV23-1 is noted as an ORF with a role that remains uncertain. The CDR3 has 13 amino acids. V shed 5 bases and J shed 9 bases, with 14 bases lying between them. CDR3 amino acids: CASSSSPFGPQHF. DNA of the CDR3: TGCGCCAGCAGTTCCAGTCCGTTTGGGCCCCAGCATTTT.

This clone was counted a single time. The chain couples TRBV7-9 to TRBJ2-1, with 7 bases that match TRBD1. The V segment lost 3 bases and the J segment 4 bases; nucleotides outside the gene matches: 6. The CDR3 covers 15 residues. Germline loops: CDR1 SEHNR, CDR2 FQNEAQ (reference sequence). CDR3 residues: CASSLPGTVYNEQFF. In DNA, the CDR3 is TGTGCCAGCAGCTTGCCCGGGACAGTTTACAATGAGCAGTTCTTC.

This clone was observed a single time. The chain is built from TRBV5-1 and TRBJ1-5, with TRBD1 as a possible D gene (6 bases). The CDR3 has 14 residues. Germline CDR1 is SGHRS and CDR2 is YFSETQ. Trimming removed 0 bases at V and 5 bases at J, with 9 bases between. The CDR3 nucleotides are TGCGCCAGCAGCTTGGGGGGGCGCGATCAGCCCCAGCATTTT. The encoded protein is CASSLGGRDQPQHF.

This chain connects TRBV7-2 to TRBJ1-3; no definite D call. In germline, CDR1 is SGHTA, CDR2 FQGNSA. The CDR3 is made up of 15 amino acids. Trimming left V 0 bases short and J 4 bases short, with 10 bases between. The CDR3: CASSLAHGVGNTIYF. The CDR3 DNA is TGTGCCAGCAGCTTAGCGCATGGGGTCGGAAACACCATATATTTT.

This clone was found a few times. This chain uses TRBV30 with TRBJ1-5; TRBD1 matches at 9 bases. Germline values: CDR1 GTSNPN, CDR2 SVGIG (reference sequence). The CDR3 sequence is 16 residues long. Trimming took 0 bases from V and 4 from J; bases not matched to a gene: 7. CDR3 region: CAWSVLGQGGNQPQHF. CDR3 nucleotides: TGTGCCTGGAGTGTACTGGGACAGGGCGGGAATCAGCCCCAGCATTTT.

This clone was counted a single time. The V call is TRBV2, the J call TRBJ1-5, with D possibly being TRBD1 (5 bases). Trimming took off 6 bases at V and 0 bases at J, with 9 bases between the two ends. Per germline, CDR1 SNHLY and CDR2 FYNNEI. The CDR3 has 14 amino acids. CDR3 sequence (DNA): TGTGCCAGCAGGGGACTGATTAGCAATCAGCCCCAGCATTTT. It is translated as CASRGLISNQPQHF.

The chain joins TRBV5-6 to TRBJ2-1; no clear D gene. The V gene lost 0 bases and the J gene lost 10 bases, with 14 bases spanning the gap. CDR1 is SGHDT and CDR2 is YYEEEE in the germline V gene. This CDR3 region has 14 residues. The CDR3: CASSLGIGHGEQFF. The CDR3 DNA reads as TGTGCCAGCAGCTTGGGGATAGGGCATGGGGAGCAGTTCTTC.

The chain recombines TRBV5-1 with TRBJ1-1; maybe TRBD1 (5 bases). Deletions cut 0 bases from V and 4 bases from J, with 13 bases between. CDR3 length: 15 amino acids. Germline V CDR1 and CDR2: SGHRS, YFSETQ. CDR3 loop: CASSLDIQGGTEAFF. In DNA form, the CDR3 reads TGCGCCAGCAGCTTGGACATTCAGGGAGGCACTGAAGCTTTCTTT.

This sequence joins TRBV19 and TRBJ1-6; 8 bases are shared with TRBD1. From germline, CDR1 is LNHDA and CDR2 SQIVND (reference sequence). The CDR3 runs 14 residues. V was clipped by 6 bases and J by 9 bases; unmatched bases: 7. CDR3 sequence reads: CASSRQGLISPLHF. The DNA for the CDR3 is TGTGCCAGTAGCCGACAGGGGTTAATTTCACCCCTCCACTTT.